The next 25 T cell receptor beta chains were all read from a single sample in a study of T-cell memory formation after mild COVID-19. TCRdb recomputed calls from the 5' RACE reads with MiXCR, one row per CDR3 protein. The table records tens of thousands of distinct CDR3 sequences, 6.5% to 9% of them present only once. Sequenced sample: PBMCs or a T cell subset sorted from them (not recorded which). The receptors derive from an adult woman who had mild COVID-19 (a few samples of this study predate the infection). Cell type and time point are not known.

This clonotype was observed many times. The chain has TRBV27 and TRBJ2-3; 10 nucleotides align to TRBD2. CDR3 length: 18 amino acids. V trimming: 6 bases; J trimming: 11 bases; junction bases outside the gene matches: 23. Germline V gene data show CDR1 as MNHEY and CDR2 as SMNVEV (reference sequence). CDR3 bases: TGTGCCAGCAGCCAAAAGCTAGCGGGAGTACGGCACTATATAGAGCAGTATTTT. Translated: CASSQKLAGVRHYIEQYF.

This clonotype was found many times. The rearrangement joins TRBV20-1 to TRBJ2-1, with TRBD1 matching 10 bases. The CDR3 extends over 15 amino acids. Unmatched junction bases numbered 11, after V lost 5 bases and J lost 7 bases. The V gene's germline CDR1 is DFQATT and CDR2 SNEGSKA (reference sequence). The CDR3 DNA reads as TGCAGTGCTGCCCAACCGGGACAGGGGAGGAATGAGCAGTTCTTC. Its translation is CSAAQPGQGRNEQFF.

In this sample, this clonotype turned up many times. In nucleotides, the CDR3 is TGTGCCAGCTCACCACCGGCAGGGGCTCGGAACATTCAGTACTTC. Its protein product is CASSPPAGARNIQYF. The V and J genes are TRBV18 and TRBJ2-4; TRBD1 is a possible D gene (6 bases). Trimming shortened V by 0 bases and J by 7 bases, and 13 bases separated the two germline ends. From germline, CDR1 is KGHSH and CDR2 LQKENI. The CDR3 totals 15 residues.

This clonotype was seen repeatedly, ten times or more. J is TRBJ2-5 and V is TRBV24-1; 11 bases fit TRBD2. The CDR3 is made up of 18 amino acids. In germline, CDR1 is KGHDR, CDR2 SFDVKD. The trim removed 5 bases at V and 2 bases at J, leaving 12 bases unmatched. The CDR3 DNA reads TGTGCCACCAGTGGGGGGACTAGCGGCACCCGAGCTCAAGAGACCCAGTACTTC. This gives the protein CATSGGTSGTRAQETQYF.

This clonotype was found many times. This rearrangement joins TRBV7-2 to TRBJ1-2; TRBD1 aligns across 10 bases. The germline CDR1 and CDR2 sequences are SGHTA and FQGNSA. The V and J ends lost 2 bases and 6 bases, in that order; junction bases with no gene match: 6. The CDR3 is 15 amino acids. In DNA form, the CDR3 reads TGTGCCAGCAGCTTATACGGGACAGGGGAGAATGGCTACACCTTC. Translated: CASSLYGTGENGYTF.

This clonotype was seen at least ten times. The V call is TRBV25-1, the J call TRBJ2-7, with D unclear. The CDR3 length is 13 residues. V was clipped by 7 bases and J by 5 bases, with 15 bases between them. The germline V gene has CDR1 MGHDK and CDR2 SYGVNS. CDR3 sequence (DNA): TGTGCCAGCACAGACCCACCAGGAGACGAGCAGTACTTC. Protein: CASTDPPGDEQYF.

This clonotype was detected many times. The gene calls are TRBV9 and TRBJ2-5, with 8 bases lining up with TRBD2. The CDR3 runs 16 residues. Germline values: CDR1 SGDLS, CDR2 YYNGEE. Trimming took 1 base from V and 3 from J; bases not matched to a gene: 8. CDR3 sequence reads: CASSVRPSGGKETQYF. CDR3 DNA: TGTGCCAGCAGCGTACGACCCAGCGGGGGAAAAGAGACCCAGTACTTC.

The sample holds many counts of this clonotype. The chain carries TRBV3-1 and TRBJ1-1; TRBD1 matches at 10 bases. Germline lookup yields CDR1 LGHDT and CDR2 YNNKEL (reference sequence). CDR3 size: 14 residues. Unmatched junction bases numbered 8, after V lost 5 bases and J lost 8 bases. CDR3 residues: CASSTDRGAPEAFF. As DNA, the CDR3 is TGTGCCAGCAGCACGGACAGGGGGGCACCGGAAGCTTTCTTT.

A word on this clonotype: A much larger clone lies one base from this, so it may be a read error. The V gene is TRBV7-2, the J gene TRBJ2-1; 13 bases fit TRBD2. This CDR3 has 17 residues. The V gene's germline CDR1 is SGHTA and CDR2 FQGNSA. V dropped 4 bases and J dropped 7; count of bases not matched to a gene: 10. CDR3 coding DNA: TGTGCCAGCAGCTCCAATTCGAGGACTAGCGGGAGAAATGAGCAGTTCTTC. Residues: CASSSNSRTSGRNEQFF.

This clonotype appeared many times. J is TRBJ2-4 and V is TRBV20-1; 8 nucleotides match TRBD2. The V gene's germline CDR1 is DFQATT and CDR2 SNEGSKA (reference sequence). After removal of 5 bases from V and 2 bases from J, the junction contained 8 bases not matched to a gene. The CDR3 contains 15 residues. Here the CDR3 reads CSAPLAGNTKNIQYF. Written as DNA, the CDR3 is TGCAGTGCTCCTCTAGCGGGTAACACCAAAAACATTCAGTACTTC.

This clonotype was seen ten or more times. The J gene is TRBJ2-4, the V gene TRBV3-1, with D maybe TRBD2 (5 bases). The CDR3 is 12 residues long. The V end lost 4 bases, the J end lost 5 bases, and 6 bases lay between the germline ends. CDR1 and CDR2 from the germline V gene are LGHDT and YNNKEL (reference sequence). The chain's CDR3 is CASSPRENIQYF. CDR3 bases: TGTGCCAGCAGCCCGAGGGAAAACATTCAGTACTTC.

The gene calls are TRBV12-3 or TRBV12-4 and TRBJ1-2; 8 bases fit TRBD1. The CDR3 consists of 12 residues. J lost 8 bases, V lost 5 bases, and 4 bases had no gene match. For the CDR3, the DNA is TGTGCCAGCAGTCCAGGGGGCGGCGGCTACACCTTC. Its translation is CASSPGGGGYTF.

The CDR3 spells CASSRGQGGYEQYF. The CDR3 coding sequence is TGTGCCAGCAGCCGGGGACAGGGAGGCTACGAGCAGTACTTC. The rearrangement joins TRBV7-9 to TRBJ2-7, with 9 bases matching TRBD1. V gave up 5 bases and J gave up 3 bases; unmatched junction bases: 5. CDR1 and CDR2 from the germline V gene are SEHNR and FQNEAQ (reference sequence). The CDR3 covers 14 residues.

V is TRBV9 and J is TRBJ2-7; 9 bases are a match to TRBD2. J was trimmed by 4 bases and V by 0 bases; bases with no gene match: 8. The germline V gene encodes CDR1 SGDLS and CDR2 YYNGEE. The length of the CDR3 is 16 residues. As DNA, the CDR3 is TGTGCCAGCAGCGTAGGCGGTAGCGGGAGAAGGTACGAGCAGTACTTC. This sequence encodes CASSVGGSGRRYEQYF.

This clonotype was detected many times. This rearrangement joins TRBV7-9 to TRBJ2-5; D is undetermined. The ends were cut back, 2 bases at V and 2 bases at J, with 6 bases in the middle. The CDR3 is made up of 13 amino acids. Germline V gene data show CDR1 as SEHNR and CDR2 as FQNEAQ (reference sequence). The CDR3 DNA follows: TGTGCCAGCAGCTTAATGGCTCAAGAGACCCAGTACTTC. Protein: CASSLMAQETQYF. The full variable domain, completed using reference TRBV7-9 and TRBJ2-5, is DTGVSQNPRHKITKRGQNVTFRCDPISEHNRLYWYRQTLGQGPEFLTYFQNEAQLEKSRLLSDRFSAERPKGSFSTLEIQRTEQGDSAMYLCASSLMAQETQYFGPGTRLLVL.

This clonotype has a count of ten or more. The CDR3 is CSVEDGLAGASYNEQFF. CDR3 DNA sequence: TGCAGCGTTGAAGATGGCCTAGCGGGGGCGTCCTACAATGAGCAGTTCTTC. The V call is TRBV29-1, the J call TRBJ2-1; 10 nucleotides line up with TRBD2. After removal of 0 bases from V and 1 base from J, the junction contained 6 bases not matched to a gene. CDR3 size: 17 residues. Germline CDR1 reads SQVTM; CDR2 reads ANQGSEA.

At least ten counts were recorded for this clonotype. CDR3 DNA: TGCGCCAGCAGCTTGGAAGGGGGCTACCGGGATGGCTACACCTTC. Translation gives CASSLEGGYRDGYTF. V is TRBV5-1 and J is TRBJ1-2, with 7 bases aligning to TRBD1. CDR1 and CDR2 from the germline V gene are SGHRS and YFSETQ. The CDR3 is made up of 15 amino acids. The ends lost 0 bases at V and 6 bases at J; junction bases unmatched: 8.

Ten or more counts support this clonotype. The rearrangement joins TRBV27 to TRBJ1-5, with 9 bases matching TRBD1. This CDR3 spans 15 amino acids. Looked up from germline, CDR1 is MNHEY and CDR2 is SMNVEV (reference sequence). The junction had 9 bases not matched to a gene; V was cut back by 6 bases and J by 6 bases. CDR3 DNA: TGTGCCAGCAGCCCAGGGACAGGGTGGCGTCAGCCCCAGCATTTT. Protein: CASSPGTGWRQPQHF.

The gene calls are TRBV20-1 and TRBJ2-5; D is possibly TRBD1 (6 bases). Trimming removed 5 bases from V and 5 bases from J, with 18 bases in between. Germline assignment: CDR1 DFQATT and CDR2 SNEGSKA (reference sequence). The CDR3 sequence is 14 residues long. The CDR3 loop is CSARRNQGLETQYF. The CDR3 bases are TGCAGTGCTCGGAGGAATCAGGGGCTGGAGACCCAGTACTTC.

This clonotype showed up many times. CDR3 bases: TGCGCCAGCAGCTTGCCGGACATCTACAATGAGCAGTTCTTC. Protein product: CASSLPDIYNEQFF. V usage is TRBV5-1 and J usage is TRBJ2-1; possible D gene TRBD1, 5 bases. Trimming removed 1 base from V and 3 bases from J, with 8 bases in between. The CDR3 runs 14 residues. Germline V gene lookup returns CDR1 SGHRS and CDR2 YFSETQ.

This clonotype was observed many times. J is TRBJ1-5 and V is TRBV20-1; a weak D match, TRBD1 (5 bases). V lost 3 bases and J 0 bases, leaving 15 bases between the germline ends. Germline assignment: CDR1 DFQATT and CDR2 SNEGSKA (reference sequence). The CDR3 length is 16 residues. The CDR3 spells CSARERGIYSNQPQHF. CDR3 nucleotide sequence: TGCAGTGCTAGGGAGCGGGGGATCTATAGCAATCAGCCCCAGCATTTT.

This clonotype was seen at least ten times. This sequence joins TRBV7-9 and TRBJ2-5; 8 nucleotides align to TRBD1. With V trimmed by 6 bases and J by 7 bases, 10 bases remained unmatched. Germline V gene data show CDR1 as SEHNR and CDR2 as FQNEAQ (reference sequence). This CDR3 contains 14 residues. This chain's CDR3 is CASRLTGDQRTQYF. CDR3 sequence (DNA): TGTGCCAGCAGATTGACAGGGGATCAGCGGACCCAGTACTTC.

This clonotype was counted between two and nine times. V and J are TRBV9 and TRBJ1-5; D gene ambiguous. The germline CDR1 and CDR2 sequences are SGDLS and YYNGEE. The CDR3 contains 16 residues. Trimming removed 1 base at V and 0 bases at J, with 11 bases between. CDR3 nucleotides: TGTGCCAGCAGCGTACCCCTCCCTTATAGCAATCAGCCCCAGCATTTT. Protein: CASSVPLPYSNQPQHF.

The table lists this clonotype with many counts. This chain links TRBV18 with TRBJ1-2; the D is unclear. CDR3 size: 15 residues. Trimming removed 1 base at V and 0 bases at J, with 9 bases between. Germline lookup yields CDR1 KGHSH and CDR2 LQKENI. This chain's CDR3 is CASSPRQLTNYGYTF. For the CDR3, the DNA is TGTGCCAGCTCACCACGGCAGTTGACTAACTATGGCTACACCTTC.

This clonotype came up many times. Here the CDR3 DNA reads TGCAGTGCAGCCGGACAGAAAGGTGGATACGAGCAGTACTTC. Translating it yields CSAAGQKGGYEQYF. The V call is TRBV20-1, the J call TRBJ2-7; possible D gene TRBD1, 6 bases. V was pared by 6 bases and J by 4 bases, with 19 bases between. Germline-derived CDR1 and CDR2 are DFQATT and SNEGSKA (reference sequence). The CDR3 has 14 amino acids.